The text below deals with one T cell receptor beta chain. Methods used by the authors: Estimated nucleated cell counts came from reference gene primer amplification. Generated by immunoSEQ multiplex PCR, the TCRdb table keeps only in-frame clones and is missing some. V, J and clone size derive from that table, while D and trimming were established from the DNA sequence. In the table there are 350,000 to 550,000 clones, around 88% of which are singletons. This sample was taken from a study of blood T cell repertoires in COVID-19. V was clipped by 6 bases and J by 7 bases, with 13 bases between them. This CDR3 spans 14 amino acids. CDR1 and CDR2 (germline): SNHLY, FYNNEI.

The TCR originated in a woman in her 30s with acute or convalescent COVID-19. Material for sequencing was peripheral blood. The J gene is TRBJ1-6, the V gene TRBV2, with D tentatively TRBD1 (6 bases). Here the CDR3 DNA reads TGTGCCAGCAGCAGGGGTAGGGGCAATTCACCCCTCCACTTT. As protein: CASSRGRGNSPLHF.